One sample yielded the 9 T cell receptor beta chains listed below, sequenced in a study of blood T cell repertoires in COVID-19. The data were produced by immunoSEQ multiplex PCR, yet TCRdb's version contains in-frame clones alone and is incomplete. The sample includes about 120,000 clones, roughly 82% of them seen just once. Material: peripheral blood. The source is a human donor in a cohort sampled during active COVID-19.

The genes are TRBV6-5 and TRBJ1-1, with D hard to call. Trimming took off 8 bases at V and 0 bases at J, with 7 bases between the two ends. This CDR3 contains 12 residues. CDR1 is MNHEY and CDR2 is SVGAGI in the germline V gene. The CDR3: CASRVMNTEAFF. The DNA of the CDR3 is TGTGCCAGCCGAGTAATGAACACTGAAGCTTTCTTT.

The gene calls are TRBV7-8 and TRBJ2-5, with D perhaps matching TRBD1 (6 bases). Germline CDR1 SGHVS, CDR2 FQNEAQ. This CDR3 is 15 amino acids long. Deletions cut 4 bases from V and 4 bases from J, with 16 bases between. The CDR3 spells CASSSDRVGRETQYF. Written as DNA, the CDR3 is TGTGCCAGCAGCTCGGACAGAGTAGGTCGAGAGACCCAGTACTTC.

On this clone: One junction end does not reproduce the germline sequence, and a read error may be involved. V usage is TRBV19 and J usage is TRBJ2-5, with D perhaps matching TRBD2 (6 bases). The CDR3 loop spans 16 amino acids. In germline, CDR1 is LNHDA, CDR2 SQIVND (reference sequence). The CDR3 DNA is TGTGCCAGTAGTGAGGGCGGGATCGGCTCCCAAAAGACCCAGTACTTC. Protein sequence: CASSEGGIGSQKTQYF. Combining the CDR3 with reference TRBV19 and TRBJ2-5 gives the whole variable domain DGGITQSPKYLFRKEGQNVTLSCEQNLNHDAMYWYRQDPGQGLRLIYYSQIVNDFQKGDIAEGYSVSREKKESFPLTVTSAQKNPTAFYLCASSEGGIGSQKTQYFGPGTRLLVL.

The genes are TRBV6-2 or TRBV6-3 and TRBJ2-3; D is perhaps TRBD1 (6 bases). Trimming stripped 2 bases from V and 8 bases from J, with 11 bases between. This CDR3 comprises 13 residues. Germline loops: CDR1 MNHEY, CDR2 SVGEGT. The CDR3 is CASSYKTGSTQYF. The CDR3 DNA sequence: TGTGCCAGCAGTTACAAGACAGGTAGTACGCAGTATTTT.

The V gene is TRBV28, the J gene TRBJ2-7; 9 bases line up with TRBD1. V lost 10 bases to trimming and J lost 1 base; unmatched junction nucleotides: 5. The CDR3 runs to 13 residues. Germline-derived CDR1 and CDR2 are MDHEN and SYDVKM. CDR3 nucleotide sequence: TGTGCCACGGACAGGGGAAGGTCCTACGAGCAGTACTTC. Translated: CATDRGRSYEQYF. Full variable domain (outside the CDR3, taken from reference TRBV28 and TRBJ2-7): DVKVTQSSRYLVKRTGEKVFLECVQDMDHENMFWYRQDPGLGLRLIYFSYDVKMKEKGDIPEGYSVSREKKERFSLILESASTNQTSMYLCATDRGRSYEQYFGPGTRLTVT.

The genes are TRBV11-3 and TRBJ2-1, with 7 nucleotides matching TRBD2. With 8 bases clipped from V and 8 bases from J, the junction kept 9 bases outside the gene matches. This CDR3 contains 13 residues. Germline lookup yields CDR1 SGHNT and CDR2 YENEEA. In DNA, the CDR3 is TGTGCCAGCGGACTAGGGGTAGGCTATGAGCAGTTCTTC. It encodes CASGLGVGYEQFF. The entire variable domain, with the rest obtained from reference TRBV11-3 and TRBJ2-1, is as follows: EAGVVQSPRYKIIEKKQPVAFWCNPISGHNTLYWYLQNLGQGPELLIRYENEEAVDDSQLPKDRFSAERLKGVDSTLKIQPAELGDSAVYLCASGLGVGYEQFFGPGTRLTVL.

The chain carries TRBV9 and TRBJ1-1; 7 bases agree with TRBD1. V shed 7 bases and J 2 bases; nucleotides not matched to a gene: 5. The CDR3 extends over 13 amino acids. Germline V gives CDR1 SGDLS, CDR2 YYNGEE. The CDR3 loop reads CASGGQPNTEAFF. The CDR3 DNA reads TGTGCCAGCGGGGGACAGCCCAACACTGAAGCTTTCTTT.

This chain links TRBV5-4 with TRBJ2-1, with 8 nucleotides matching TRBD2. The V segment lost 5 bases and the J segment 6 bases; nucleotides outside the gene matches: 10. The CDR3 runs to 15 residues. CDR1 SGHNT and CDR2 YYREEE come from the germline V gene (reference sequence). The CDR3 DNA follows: TGTGCCAGCAGGTCTGGAAGCGGGGGAGCCAATGAGCAGTTCTTC. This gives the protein CASRSGSGGANEQFF. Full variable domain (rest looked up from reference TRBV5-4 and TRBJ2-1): ETGVTQSPTHLIKTRGQQVTLRCSSQSGHNTVSWYQQALGQGPQFIFQYYREEENGRGNFPPRFSGLQFPNYSSELNVNALELDDSALYLCASRSGSGGANEQFFGPGTRLTVL.

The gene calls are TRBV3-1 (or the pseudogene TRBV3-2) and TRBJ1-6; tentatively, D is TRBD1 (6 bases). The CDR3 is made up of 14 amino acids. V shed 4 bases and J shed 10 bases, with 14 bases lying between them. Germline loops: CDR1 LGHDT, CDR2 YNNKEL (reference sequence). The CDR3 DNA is TGTGCCAGCAGCCTGTCAGGGGATGGGTCACCCCTCCACTTT. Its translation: CASSLSGDGSPLHF.